What follows is one T cell receptor (beta chain) and its context. Antigen: not known. UMIs were added to TCR cDNA along with a universal primer site when it was made by 5'RACE template switching. MiXCR was run by TCRdb on the 5' RACE reads, yielding one entry per CDR3 protein. The table records roughly 300,000 distinct CDR3 sequences, around 6.8% of them present only once. These data belong to a study of T cells after yellow fever vaccination. Whole-study findings and limits: A small share of clonotypes appeared in both CD4 and CD8 compartments. Post-booster repertoires contained most primary-vaccination clones again (roughly 96% CD4, roughly 90% CD8).

Germline V gene data show CDR1 as SGHTA and CDR2 as FQGNSA. Losses at the gene ends were 5 bases for V and 3 bases for J; bases not matched to a gene: 10. The length of the CDR3 is 15 residues. This clonotype was sampled from a man aged 18 to 29 who received the YFV17D yellow fever vaccine. Sequencing used PBMCs, obtained about 49 days after the first yellow fever vaccination. The chain uses TRBV7-2 and TRBJ2-7; 7 nucleotides match TRBD1. The CDR3 loop reads CASSTAGTAYYEQYF. The CDR3, as DNA: TGTGCCAGCAGCACCGCCGGGACAGCTTACTACGAGCAGTACTTC. The entire variable domain, with the rest obtained from reference TRBV7-2 and TRBJ2-7, is as follows: GAGVSQSPSNKVTEKGKDVELRCDPISGHTALYWYRQSLGQGLEFLIYFQGNSAPDKSGLPSDRFSAERTGGSVSTLTIQRTQQEDSAVYLCASSTAGTAYYEQYFGPGTRLTVT.